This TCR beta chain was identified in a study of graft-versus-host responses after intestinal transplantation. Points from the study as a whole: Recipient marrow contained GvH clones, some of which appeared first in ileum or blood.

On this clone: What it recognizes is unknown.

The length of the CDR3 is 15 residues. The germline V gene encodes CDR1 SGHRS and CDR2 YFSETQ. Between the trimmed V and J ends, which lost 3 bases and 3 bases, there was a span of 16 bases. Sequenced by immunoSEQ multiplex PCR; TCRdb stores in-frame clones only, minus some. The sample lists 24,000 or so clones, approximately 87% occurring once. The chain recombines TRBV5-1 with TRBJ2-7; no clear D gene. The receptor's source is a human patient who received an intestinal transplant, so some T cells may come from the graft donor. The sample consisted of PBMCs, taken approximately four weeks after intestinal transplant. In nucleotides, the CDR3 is TGCGCCAGCAGCTCCGTATTGGGTGGCCTCTACGAGCAGTACTTC. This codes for CASSSVLGGLYEQYF.